Listed here are 8 T cell receptor beta chains from one sample, sequenced in a study of blood T cell repertoires in COVID-19 (TCRdb year 2020). The library was prepared using the immunoSEQ multiplex PCR assay. TCRdb's version of the immuneACCESS table is confined to in-frame rearrangements and falls short of the full clone set. An unresolved V gene accounts for under half of the shortfall where checked; the remainder is of unknown origin. This sample gives about 280,000 clones in total; 82% of them show up just once. Jointly, the top ten make up about 5% of the sample. Sequencing was done on a sample of PBMCs or T cells enriched from blood (not recorded which). The receptors here all came from a man aged 40-49 years who had been exposed to COVID-19.

The table lists this clone with a count of one. This chain uses TRBV5-4 with TRBJ1-3; a weak D match, TRBD1 (5 bases). V was pared by 5 bases and J by 4 bases, with 10 bases between. Germline V CDR1 and CDR2: SGHNT, YYREEE (reference sequence). This CDR3 comprises 13 residues. The CDR3 sequence: CASSGTLGNTIYF. In nucleotides, the CDR3 is TGTGCCAGCAGTGGGACTTTAGGAAACACCATATATTTT.

This clone occurred a few times. A much larger clone sits a single nucleotide away, making a read error possible. This chain joins TRBV25-1 and TRBJ1-6; D unresolved. CDR1 and CDR2 from the germline V gene are MGHDK and SYGVNS. CDR3 length equals 13 residues. Trimming pared 6 bases from V and 1 base from J, leaving 4 bases between. In nucleotides, the CDR3 is TGTGCCAGCAGCCCATCCTATAATTCACCCCTCCACTTT. Protein sequence: CASSPSYNSPLHF.

The chain combines TRBV29-1 with TRBJ2-5, with 8 bases aligning to TRBD2. There are 13 residues in the CDR3. V lost 3 bases to trimming and J lost 5 bases; unmatched junction nucleotides: 5. Germline CDR1 and CDR2: SQVTM and ANQGSEA. This CDR3 reads CSVDGLARETQYF. The CDR3 DNA follows: TGCAGCGTTGATGGACTAGCCCGCGAGACCCAGTACTTC.

The J gene is TRBJ1-1, the V gene TRBV7-9; 9 bases match TRBD1. Germline CDR1 is SEHNR and CDR2 is FQNEAQ (reference sequence). This CDR3 has 13 amino acids. The ends lost 8 bases at V and 10 bases at J; junction bases unmatched: 11. The CDR3 DNA reads TGTGCCAGCGATGAAAACAGGGGGCTTGGAGCTTTCTTT. This sequence encodes CASDENRGLGAFF.

This chain joins TRBV11-2 and TRBJ1-2; 10 positions match TRBD1. J lost 1 base, V lost 1 base, and 6 bases had no gene match. The CDR3 covers 17 residues. Germline V gene lookup returns CDR1 SGHAT and CDR2 FQNNGV. The CDR3 DNA follows: TGTGCCAGCAGCTTAGCGACAGGGGGCCCATTTAACTATGGCTACACCTTC. This sequence encodes CASSLATGGPFNYGYTF.

The chain has TRBV19 and TRBJ2-3; no clear D gene. Trimming took 9 bases from V and 0 from J, leaving 16 bases between them. CDR1 is LNHDA, CDR2 SQIVND, per germline (reference sequence). The CDR3 runs to 15 residues. The CDR3 DNA follows: TGTGCCAGGGTAGACACTGTTCCTAGCACAGATACGCAGTATTTT. It translates to CARVDTVPSTDTQYF. The full variable domain, rest sourced from reference TRBV19 and TRBJ2-3, is DGGITQSPKYLFRKEGQNVTLSCEQNLNHDAMYWYRQDPGQGLRLIYYSQIVNDFQKGDIAEGYSVSREKKESFPLTVTSAQKNPTAFYLCARVDTVPSTDTQYFGPGTRLTVL.

The chain links TRBV13 to TRBJ2-5; TRBD1 matches 7 bases. Germline lookup yields CDR1 PRHDT and CDR2 FYEKMQ (reference sequence). The trim removed 4 bases at V and 1 base at J, leaving 9 bases unmatched. This CDR3 spans 16 amino acids. CDR3 amino acids: CASSSLSGTAQETQYF. The DNA for the CDR3 is TGTGCCAGCAGCTCCCTTTCCGGGACAGCCCAAGAGACCCAGTACTTC.

The V and J genes are TRBV5-8 and TRBJ2-3, with D unclear. The CDR3 sequence is 15 residues long. Germline V gives CDR1 SGHTS, CDR2 YDEGEE. The V end lost 0 bases, the J end lost 2 bases, and 10 bases lay between the germline ends. DNA of the CDR3: TGTGCCAGCAGCTTGGGAGGCTACTACACAGATACGCAGTATTTT. The encoded protein is CASSLGGYYTDTQYF.